Each of the 18 T cell receptor beta chains below was sequenced from the same sample in a study of cytomegalovirus exposure and HLA in healthy donors. Repertoires were generated with immunoSEQ multiplex PCR, while TCRdb's copy carries only in-frame clones and drops some. The table has some 250,000 clones, more than 75% seen once. What was sequenced was PBMCs. All receptors come from a woman aged 25 to 39 in good health and CMV-seropositive.

V usage is TRBV19 and J usage is TRBJ1-1; D is possibly TRBD1 (5 bases). Trimming left V 6 bases short and J 5 bases short, with 16 bases between. This CDR3 region has 14 residues. The germline gives CDR1 LNHDA, CDR2 SQIVND (reference sequence). The CDR3, as DNA: TGTGCCAGTAGCAATAGGGGCTTCGGGACTGAAGCTTTCTTT. It codes for CASSNRGFGTEAFF. Together with reference TRBV19 and TRBJ1-1, the CDR3 gives the full variable domain: DGGITQSPKYLFRKEGQNVTLSCEQNLNHDAMYWYRQDPGQGLRLIYYSQIVNDFQKGDIAEGYSVSREKKESFPLTVTSAQKNPTAFYLCASSNRGFGTEAFFGQGTRLTVV.

The chain has TRBV30 and TRBJ1-2, with 10 bases fitting TRBD1. Per germline, CDR1 GTSNPN and CDR2 SVGIG (reference sequence). V shed 3 bases and J 2 bases; nucleotides not matched to a gene: 9. The CDR3 contains 16 residues. As DNA, the CDR3 is TGTGCCTGGAGCGGGGACAGGGGCCCTATCAACTATGGCTACACCTTC. Residues: CAWSGDRGPINYGYTF.

This sequence joins TRBV19 and TRBJ2-3, with TRBD2 identical over 9 bases. The germline gives CDR1 LNHDA, CDR2 SQIVND (reference sequence). The V and J ends lost 5 bases and 0 bases, in that order; junction bases with no gene match: 9. The CDR3 has 17 residues. CDR3 loop: CASSGLAGSPSTDTQYF. The CDR3 DNA follows: TGTGCCAGTAGTGGGCTAGCGGGATCTCCTAGCACAGATACGCAGTATTTT.

Remarks on this clone: The same CDR3 also results from other DNA sequences found in this sample. The chain carries TRBV28 and TRBJ2-3; D is unclear. Germline CDR1 and CDR2: MDHEN and SYDVKM. The length of the CDR3 is 11 residues. Trimming stripped 3 bases from V and 6 bases from J, with 4 bases between. CDR3 protein: CASSFSDTQYF. CDR3 DNA: TGTGCCAGCAGTTTTTCGGATACGCAGTATTTT.

The chain's CDR3 is CASSTQLHQPQHF. The CDR3 DNA reads TGTGCCAGCAGTACACAGCTACATCAGCCCCAGCATTTT. The chain joins TRBV6-1 to TRBJ1-5, with D hard to call. Germline loops: CDR1 MNHNS, CDR2 SASEGT. CDR3 length equals 13 residues. V was trimmed by 5 bases and J by 5 bases, leaving 10 bases between them.

This clone was found a few times. The chain couples TRBV2 to TRBJ1-5, with TRBD1 as a possible D gene (6 bases). V was cut by 6 bases and J by 5 bases, with 11 bases left in between. The CDR3 loop spans 13 amino acids. CDR1 and CDR2 (germline): SNHLY, FYNNEI. In DNA form, the CDR3 reads TGTGCCAGCAGCCAGGGGCAGGATCAGCCCCAGCATTTT. Its protein is CASSQGQDQPQHF.

This clone was counted once. The genes are TRBV5-6 and TRBJ2-3; 9 bases match TRBD2. The V segment lost 3 bases and the J segment 0 bases; nucleotides outside the gene matches: 8. This CDR3 comprises 17 residues. Germline V CDR1 and CDR2: SGHDT, YYEEEE. CDR3 nucleotide sequence: TGTGCCAGCAGCTCCAGACTAGCGGTCCCTAGCACAGATACGCAGTATTTT. It specifies CASSSRLAVPSTDTQYF.

On this clone: The sample contains more than one DNA sequence encoding this CDR3. The chain recombines TRBV5-1 with TRBJ2-1, with a weak D call TRBD1 (5 bases). V dropped 4 bases and J dropped 4 bases, with 9 bases sitting between them. The CDR3 is made up of 13 amino acids. Germline V CDR1 and CDR2: SGHRS, YFSETQ. As DNA, the CDR3 is TGCGCCAGCAGCCTAACAGGATACAATGAGCAGTTCTTC. The encoded protein is CASSLTGYNEQFF. The variable domain in full, with the rest retrieved from reference TRBV5-1 and TRBJ2-1, is KAGVTQTPRYLIKTRGQQVTLSCSPISGHRSVSWYQQTPGQGLQFLFEYFSETQRNKGNFPGRFSGRQFSNSRSEMNVSTLELGDSALYLCASSLTGYNEQFFGPGTRLTVL.

The sample holds one count of this clone. Other DNA sequences of this sample code for an identical CDR3. The rearrangement uses TRBV4-2 and TRBJ2-7; 8 nucleotides agree with TRBD1. The germline V gene encodes CDR1 LGHNA and CDR2 YNFKEQ. With 2 bases clipped from V and 1 base from J, the junction kept 10 bases outside the gene matches. This CDR3 comprises 17 residues. CDR3 residues: CASSQQHSGQASYEQYF. Written as DNA, the CDR3 is TGTGCCAGCAGCCAACAACACTCGGGACAGGCTTCCTACGAGCAGTACTTC.

This clone was detected only a few times. The rearrangement joins TRBV6-6 to TRBJ1-1; D is perhaps TRBD1 (5 bases). V was pared by 5 bases and J by 4 bases, with 11 bases between. Germline CDR1 is MNHNY and CDR2 is SVGAGI (reference sequence). The CDR3 contains 13 residues. Here the CDR3 reads CASSKQVFTEAFF. In nucleotides, the CDR3 is TGTGCCAGCAGTAAACAGGTGTTCACTGAAGCTTTCTTT.

This rearrangement joins TRBV14 to TRBJ2-7, with 7 positions matching TRBD2. The V gene end was trimmed by 0 bases and the J gene end by 5 bases; junction bases not matched to a gene: 7. This CDR3 region has 15 residues. Germline V CDR1 and CDR2: SGHDN, FVKESK. The CDR3 DNA follows: TGTGCCAGCAGCCAAGATAGCGGGCCGAAGGACGAGCAGTACTTC. Translating it yields CASSQDSGPKDEQYF.

The rearrangement joins TRBV25-1 to TRBJ1-2; D ambiguous. Germline V gene lookup returns CDR1 MGHDK and CDR2 SYGVNS. The CDR3 contains 16 residues. Trimming cost V 6 bases and J 4 bases, with 21 bases left between them. This CDR3 is CASSAEGGSPPYGYTF. CDR3 in DNA: TGTGCCAGCAGCGCCGAGGGAGGCAGTCCCCCCTATGGCTACACCTTC.

The V and J genes are TRBV5-1 and TRBJ2-1; D may be TRBD2 (6 bases). The V end was cut by 1 base, the J end by 0 bases, with 11 bases between. Germline loops: CDR1 SGHRS, CDR2 YFSETQ. This CDR3 has 16 residues. The CDR3 DNA reads as TGCGCCAGCAGCTTGATATACGGGAGCTCCTACAATGAGCAGTTCTTC. It is translated as CASSLIYGSSYNEQFF.

This clone has a single count. This chain joins TRBV28 and TRBJ1-2; D call uncertain. V lost 6 bases to trimming and J lost 4 bases, with 9 bases between them. Germline CDR1 MDHEN, CDR2 SYDVKM. CDR3 length equals 12 residues. The CDR3 DNA reads TGTGCCAGCAGAGCCCTCGGCTATGGCTACACCTTC. Its protein product is CASRALGYGYTF.

The chain carries TRBV6-1 and TRBJ1-2; D is possibly TRBD1 (5 bases). The germline gives CDR1 MNHNS, CDR2 SASEGT. The CDR3 has 14 amino acids. V lost 0 bases, J lost 5 bases, and 10 bases lay in between. The CDR3 sequence: CASSEALRTYGYTF. CDR3 in DNA: TGTGCCAGCAGTGAAGCCCTCCGGACATATGGCTACACCTTC.

CDR3 nucleotide sequence: TGTGCCAGCAGTGACACTCCCCAGGGGTCGCGGTTCTTC. This translates into CASSDTPQGSRFF. The chain recombines TRBV6-4 with TRBJ2-1; the D gene is possibly TRBD1 (6 bases). CDR1 and CDR2 from the germline V gene are MRHNA and SNTAGT. Trimming shortened V by 2 bases and J by 15 bases, and 17 bases separated the two germline ends. The CDR3 loop spans 13 amino acids.

CDR3 loop: CASSPGTSGFHNEQFF. CDR3 nucleotide sequence: TGTGCCAGCAGCCCAGGGACTAGCGGATTCCACAATGAGCAGTTCTTC. The rearrangement links TRBV7-6 to TRBJ2-1; 11 bases are a match to TRBD2. This CDR3 contains 16 residues. Losses at the gene ends were 5 bases for V and 5 bases for J; bases not matched to a gene: 8. Germline values: CDR1 SGHVS, CDR2 FNYEAQ.

This clone was seen a handful of times. The chain recombines TRBV5-1 with TRBJ2-7, with 9 bases fitting TRBD1. Looked up from germline, CDR1 is SGHRS and CDR2 is YFSETQ. V lost 0 bases to trimming and J lost 3 bases; unmatched junction nucleotides: 4. The CDR3 extends over 15 amino acids. The CDR3 DNA reads as TGCGCCAGCAGCTTGGTAGGGACAGGGTACTACGAGCAGTACTTC. Its protein product is CASSLVGTGYYEQYF.